The 26 T cell receptor beta chains listed next were all sequenced from one sample in a study of blood T cell repertoires in COVID-19. Method: immunoSEQ multiplex PCR; TCRdb's copy keeps in-frame clones and lacks some. The sample lists under 130,000 clones, about 90% occurring once. Sequencing was performed on peripheral blood. These receptors all come from a human donor in a cohort sampled during active COVID-19.

As concerns this clone: The identical CDR3 is also encoded by other nucleotide sequences in the sample. The chain recombines TRBV4-1 with TRBJ2-1; 9 positions agree with TRBD2. V was pared by 1 base and J by 4 bases, with 5 bases of the junction left unmatched. The CDR3 runs to 16 residues. CDR1 and CDR2 (germline): MGHRA, YSYEKL. CDR3: CASSQVAGGPYNEQFF. As DNA, the CDR3 is TGCGCCAGCAGCCAAGTCGCGGGGGGGCCGTACAATGAGCAGTTCTTC.

The genes are TRBV4-1 and TRBJ1-5; no clear D. Germline CDR1 is MGHRA and CDR2 is YSYEKL. CDR3 length: 15 residues. V dropped 0 bases and J dropped 2 bases, with 8 bases sitting between them. The DNA of the CDR3 is TGCGCCAGCAGCCAAGATCCCCAGGGCAATCAGCCCCAGCATTTT. Amino acid sequence: CASSQDPQGNQPQHF.

The chain combines TRBV4-3 with TRBJ2-5; the D gene is possibly TRBD1 (5 bases). V was cut by 0 bases and J by 5 bases, with 10 bases left in between. Germline V lookup: CDR1 LGHNA, CDR2 YSLEER. This CDR3 has 14 amino acids. The CDR3 protein is CASSQDRVTETQYF. The CDR3 coding sequence is TGCGCCAGCAGCCAAGACAGGGTTACGGAGACCCAGTACTTC.

This rearrangement joins TRBV6-2 or TRBV6-3 to TRBJ2-1, with 8 positions matching TRBD1. The CDR3 spans 15 residues. The germline gives CDR1 MNHEY, CDR2 SVGEGT. V was clipped by 0 bases and J by 8 bases; unmatched bases: 6. The CDR3 here is CASSYSKGQVDEQFF. The CDR3 nucleotides read TGTGCCAGCAGTTACTCGAAGGGACAGGTGGATGAGCAGTTCTTC.

This clone was observed once. The rearrangement uses TRBV11-2 and TRBJ2-3; TRBD2 matches 9 bases. Germline V CDR1 and CDR2: SGHAT, FQNNGV. V trimming: 0 bases; J trimming: 0 bases; junction bases outside the gene matches: 7. The CDR3 totals 18 residues. The CDR3 protein is CASSLEGSGSTSTDTQYF. The CDR3 region has the DNA TGTGCCAGCAGCTTAGAGGGTAGCGGGAGCACTAGCACAGATACGCAGTATTTT.

This clone was picked up a small number of times. The gene calls are TRBV5-8 and TRBJ1-1; TRBD1 matches at 9 bases. The CDR3 runs 16 residues. Germline CDR1 reads SGHTS; CDR2 reads YDEGEE. J lost 1 base, V lost 5 bases, and 9 bases had no gene match. CDR3 DNA sequence: TGTGCCAGCAGAACCGGACAGGGGATGGGGAACACTGAAGCTTTCTTT. Encoded protein: CASRTGQGMGNTEAFF.

The V and J genes are TRBV15 and TRBJ2-1; the match to TRBD2 covers 8 bases. The CDR3 loop spans 16 amino acids. From germline, CDR1 is LNHNV and CDR2 YYDKDF (reference sequence). J gave up 4 bases and V 3 bases, and 8 bases lay outside the gene matches. The CDR3 coding sequence is TGTGCCACCAGCAGTCGAGCGGGAGTGAGGTACAATGAGCAGTTCTTC. Translation gives CATSSRAGVRYNEQFF.

The gene calls are TRBV11-2 and TRBJ1-2, with TRBD1 matching over 10 bases. This CDR3 has 16 amino acids. V lost 5 bases, J lost 4 bases, and 10 bases stayed unmatched. The V gene's germline CDR1 is SGHAT and CDR2 FQNNGV. CDR3 sequence (DNA): TGTGCCAGCAGCCCCGATCAGACAGGGGGCTTCTATGGCTACACCTTC. This translates into CASSPDQTGGFYGYTF.

This chain connects TRBV6-6 to TRBJ1-2; D gene ambiguous. Germline CDR1 reads MNHNY; CDR2 reads SVGAGI (reference sequence). This CDR3 is built from 14 residues. The V and J ends lost 2 bases and 2 bases respectively, with 9 bases between them. CDR3 sequence (DNA): TGTGCCAGCAGTTACGCGGCCATCAACTATGGCTACACCTTC. Protein sequence: CASSYAAINYGYTF.

The chain joins TRBV24-1 to TRBJ1-5, with 9 bases aligning to TRBD1. CDR1 is KGHDR and CDR2 is SFDVKD in the germline V gene. V shed 6 bases, J shed 5 bases, and the junction held 4 bases outside the gene matches. CDR3 size: 14 residues. The CDR3 DNA reads as TGTGCCACCAGTAAAGACAGGGGGGATCAGCCCCAGCATTTT. Translated, it gives CATSKDRGDQPQHF.

The gene calls are TRBV5-4 and TRBJ1-2, with D possibly matching TRBD1 (6 bases). The germline CDR1 and CDR2 sequences are SGHNT and YYREEE (reference sequence). CDR3 length: 14 amino acids. V shed 0 bases and J shed 8 bases, with 14 bases lying between them. CDR3 loop: CASSLGGRGLGYTF. CDR3 coding DNA: TGTGCCAGCAGCTTGGGGGGGCGGGGGCTCGGCTACACCTTC.

CDR3 coding DNA: TGTGCCATCAGCTTCAGGGGCAACACTGAAGCTTTCTTT. Residues: CAISFRGNTEAFF. This chain uses TRBV10-3 with TRBJ1-1, with D possibly being TRBD1 (6 bases). The CDR3 is made up of 13 amino acids. The germline CDR1 and CDR2 sequences are ENHRY and SYGVKD. V dropped 6 bases and J dropped 2 bases, with 10 bases sitting between them.

The genes are TRBV7-9 and TRBJ1-4, with 9 bases that match TRBD1. After removal of 1 base from V and 7 bases from J, the junction contained 4 bases not matched to a gene. This CDR3 has 15 amino acids. CDR1 is SEHNR and CDR2 is FQNEAQ in the germline V gene (reference sequence). Here the CDR3 DNA reads TGTGCCAGCAGCTTAGTACAGGGGGCTTTTGAAAAACTGTTTTTT. Protein sequence: CASSLVQGAFEKLFF. The variable domain in full, with the rest retrieved from reference TRBV7-9 and TRBJ1-4, is DTGVSQNPRHKITKRGQNVTFRCDPISEHNRLYWYRQTLGQGPEFLTYFQNEAQLEKSRLLSDRFSAERPKGSFSTLEIQRTEQGDSAMYLCASSLVQGAFEKLFFGSGTQLSVL.

This chain joins TRBV7-6 and TRBJ2-7, with D perhaps TRBD2 (6 bases). The V gene lost 1 base and the J gene lost 2 bases, with 12 bases spanning the gap. Germline-derived CDR1 and CDR2 are SGHVS and FNYEAQ. This CDR3 comprises 15 residues. CDR3 loop: CASSLEGGGPYEQYF. For the CDR3, the DNA is TGTGCCAGCAGCTTAGAGGGAGGAGGCCCCTACGAGCAGTACTTC.

The chain joins TRBV30 to TRBJ2-1, with D perhaps TRBD2 (6 bases). The CDR3 has 15 residues. V gave up 3 bases and J gave up 7 bases, with 19 bases separating them. In germline, CDR1 is GTSNPN, CDR2 SVGIG (reference sequence). DNA of the CDR3: TGTGCCTGGAGCAAAGGAACTAGCCCCCGGAATGAGCAGTTCTTC. Protein: CAWSKGTSPRNEQFF.

This clone was observed a handful of times. The rearrangement uses TRBV2 and TRBJ1-3, with D hard to call. Germline CDR1 reads SNHLY; CDR2 reads FYNNEI. There are 14 residues in the CDR3. V lost 7 bases and J 0 bases, leaving 10 bases between the germline ends. CDR3 sequence (DNA): TGTGCCAGCACGCTCGGAGCCTCTGGAAACACCATATATTTT. Amino acid sequence: CASTLGASGNTIYF.

V and J are TRBV5-1 and TRBJ2-1, with 12 bases lining up with TRBD2. This CDR3 region has 16 residues. Per germline, CDR1 SGHRS and CDR2 YFSETQ. V shed 2 bases and J 8 bases; nucleotides not matched to a gene: 8. CDR3 amino acids: CASSFNLAGGQHEQFF. DNA for the CDR3: TGCGCCAGCAGCTTTAATCTAGCGGGGGGGCAGCATGAGCAGTTCTTC.

This chain uses TRBV5-1 with TRBJ1-1; 7 bases are shared with TRBD1. The CDR3 has 14 residues. From germline, CDR1 is SGHRS and CDR2 YFSETQ. Trimming took 4 bases from V and 0 from J; bases not matched to a gene: 3. The CDR3 DNA is TGCGCCAGCAGCCTGGACAGGATGAACACTGAAGCTTTCTTT. This codes for CASSLDRMNTEAFF.

For the CDR3, the DNA is TGTGCCAGCAGCCCGGCCCGAGGCCGCGTAGCGAACACCGGGGAGCTGTTTTTT. Its protein product is CASSPARGRVANTGELFF. This chain uses TRBV5-6 with TRBJ2-2; D gene unclear. V lost 4 bases and J lost 0, with 19 bases in between. This CDR3 spans 18 amino acids. Germline CDR1 SGHDT, CDR2 YYEEEE. Full variable domain (outside the CDR3, taken from reference TRBV5-6 and TRBJ2-2): DAGVTQSPTHLIKTRGQQVTLRCSPKSGHDTVSWYQQALGQGPQFIFQYYEEEERQRGNFPDRFSGHQFPNYSSELNVNALLLGDSALYLCASSPARGRVANTGELFFGEGSRLTVL.

The V gene is TRBV9, the J gene TRBJ1-6; 7 bases are shared with TRBD1. Germline lookup yields CDR1 SGDLS and CDR2 YYNGEE. CDR3 length equals 15 residues. V shed 4 bases, J shed 10 bases, and the junction held 11 bases outside the gene matches. CDR3 bases: TGTGCCAGCAGCCCTCAGACAGGGATAGAGTCACCCCTCCACTTT. Translated: CASSPQTGIESPLHF.

The chain links TRBV28 to TRBJ1-5; no firm D call. CDR3 length equals 14 residues. CDR1 MDHEN and CDR2 SYDVKM come from the germline V gene. V was clipped by 3 bases and J by 6 bases, with 12 bases between them. CDR3 in DNA: TGTGCCAGCAGTTTGTTGGGGAGGGCTCAGCCCCAGCATTTT. Protein sequence: CASSLLGRAQPQHF. The full variable domain, completed using reference TRBV28 and TRBJ1-5, is DVKVTQSSRYLVKRTGEKVFLECVQDMDHENMFWYRQDPGLGLRLIYFSYDVKMKEKGDIPEGYSVSREKKERFSLILESASTNQTSMYLCASSLLGRAQPQHFGDGTRLSIL.

This clone was observed a handful of times. The V and J genes are TRBV2 and TRBJ2-1; TRBD2 matches at 8 bases. V shed 2 bases, J shed 8 bases, and the junction held 5 bases outside the gene matches. Germline loops: CDR1 SNHLY, CDR2 FYNNEI. The CDR3 runs 14 residues. DNA of the CDR3: TGTGCCAGCAGTGAACAGCGGGAGTCAGATGAGCAGTTCTTC. Translated: CASSEQRESDEQFF.

V is TRBV19 and J is TRBJ2-3; maybe TRBD2 (6 bases). With 10 bases removed from V and 2 bases from J, the gap between germline ends came to 7 bases. Germline CDR1 reads LNHDA; CDR2 reads SQIVND (reference sequence). CDR3 length: 11 residues. The chain's CDR3 is CATGVTDTQYF. DNA for the CDR3: TGTGCCACGGGGGTCACAGATACGCAGTATTTT.

This chain uses TRBV4-2 with TRBJ2-7; TRBD1 is a possible D gene (6 bases). This CDR3 has 15 amino acids. Looked up from germline, CDR1 is LGHNA and CDR2 is YNFKEQ. Trimming removed 1 base at V and 2 bases at J, with 12 bases between. In nucleotides, the CDR3 is TGTGCCAGCAGCCAAGCAGGTCAGGGGACCTACGAGCAGTACTTC. Translating it yields CASSQAGQGTYEQYF.

This clone was counted a single time. The chain uses TRBV19 and TRBJ1-5; 7 positions match TRBD1. With 4 bases clipped from V and 4 bases from J, the junction kept 19 bases outside the gene matches. The CDR3 is made up of 19 amino acids. CDR1 and CDR2 (germline): LNHDA, SQIVND (reference sequence). This CDR3 reads CASSRTGRQAVNNNQPQHF. CDR3 bases: TGTGCCAGTAGTAGGACAGGAAGACAAGCGGTGAACAATAATCAGCCCCAGCATTTT.

The V gene is TRBV7-2, the J gene TRBJ2-6; no clear D gene. Germline values: CDR1 SGHTA, CDR2 FQGNSA. The CDR3 is made up of 15 amino acids. The V and J ends lost 4 bases and 2 bases respectively, with 9 bases between them. The CDR3 region is CASSYRNAGANVLTF. CDR3 in DNA: TGTGCCAGCAGCTACAGAAACGCTGGGGCCAACGTCCTGACTTTC.